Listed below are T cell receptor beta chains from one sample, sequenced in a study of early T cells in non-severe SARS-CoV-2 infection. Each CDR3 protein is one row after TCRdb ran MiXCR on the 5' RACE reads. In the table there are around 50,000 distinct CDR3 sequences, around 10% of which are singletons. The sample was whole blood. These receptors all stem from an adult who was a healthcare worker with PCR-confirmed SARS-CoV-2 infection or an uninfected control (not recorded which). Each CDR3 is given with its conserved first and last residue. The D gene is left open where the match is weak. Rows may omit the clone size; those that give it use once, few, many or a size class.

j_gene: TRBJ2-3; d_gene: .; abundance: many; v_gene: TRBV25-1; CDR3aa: CASSELSDTQYF; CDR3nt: TGTGCCAGCAGTGAATTATCAGATACGCAGTATTTT
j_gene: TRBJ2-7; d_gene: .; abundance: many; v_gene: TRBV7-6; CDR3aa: CASSLSPGANEQYF; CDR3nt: TGTGCCAGCAGCTTATCTCCCGGGGCCAACGAGCAGTACTTC
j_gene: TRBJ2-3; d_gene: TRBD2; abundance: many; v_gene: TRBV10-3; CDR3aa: CAISESSSGRGTDTQYF; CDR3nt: TGTGCCATCAGTGAGTCGTCCAGCGGGAGAGGGACAGATACGCAGTATTTT
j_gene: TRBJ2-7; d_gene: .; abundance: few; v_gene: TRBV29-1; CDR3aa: CSVLTEHSYEQYF; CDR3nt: TGCAGCGTTTTGACAGAACATTCCTACGAGCAGTACTTC
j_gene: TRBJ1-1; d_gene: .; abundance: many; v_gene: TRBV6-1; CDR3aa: CASIARGLRKTEAFF; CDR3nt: TGTGCCAGCATCGCGCGAGGGCTTAGGAAAACTGAAGCTTTCTTT
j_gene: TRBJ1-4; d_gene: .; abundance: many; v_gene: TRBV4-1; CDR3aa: CASSQAGTSNEKLFF; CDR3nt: TGCGCCAGCAGCCAAGCCGGGACATCTAATGAAAAACTGTTTTTT
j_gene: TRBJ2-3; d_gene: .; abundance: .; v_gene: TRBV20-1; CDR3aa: CSATTLQGLPDTQYF; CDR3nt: TGCAGTGCTACAACTTTGCAGGGACTCCCAGATACGCAGTATTTT
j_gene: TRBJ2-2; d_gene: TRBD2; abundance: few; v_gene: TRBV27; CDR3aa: CASSLILAANTGELFF; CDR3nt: TGTGCCAGCAGTTTAATACTAGCGGCGAACACCGGGGAGCTGTTTTTT
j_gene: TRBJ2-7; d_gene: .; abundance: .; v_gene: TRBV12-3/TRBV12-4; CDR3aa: CASSLAQHEQYF; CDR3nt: TGTGCCAGCAGTTTAGCCCAGCACGAGCAGTACTTC
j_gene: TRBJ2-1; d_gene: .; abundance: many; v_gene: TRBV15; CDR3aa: CATSLLKGEVNEQFF; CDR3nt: TGTGCCACCAGCCTCCTAAAGGGAGAGGTAAATGAGCAGTTCTTC
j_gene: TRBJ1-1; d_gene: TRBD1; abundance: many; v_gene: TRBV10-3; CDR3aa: CAISAQGAETEAFF; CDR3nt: TGTGCCATCAGTGCCCAGGGGGCAGAGACTGAAGCTTTCTTT
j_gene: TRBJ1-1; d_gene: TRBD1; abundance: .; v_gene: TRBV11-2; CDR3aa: CASSSYRGVSTEAFF; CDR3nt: TGTGCCAGCAGCTCATACAGGGGTGTGAGCACTGAAGCTTTCTTT
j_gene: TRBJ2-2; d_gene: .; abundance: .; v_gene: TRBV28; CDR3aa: CASSFDPTGELFF; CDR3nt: TGTGCCAGCAGTTTCGACCCCACCGGGGAGCTGTTTTTT
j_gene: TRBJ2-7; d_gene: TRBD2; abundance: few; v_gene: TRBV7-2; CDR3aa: CASSLESGRFSYEQYF; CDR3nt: TGTGCCAGCAGCTTGGAGAGCGGGAGATTCTCCTACGAGCAGTACTTC
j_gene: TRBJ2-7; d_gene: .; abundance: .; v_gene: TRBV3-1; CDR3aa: CASSQDNYHPPYEQYF; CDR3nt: TGTGCCAGCAGCCAAGATAACTACCACCCACCCTACGAGCAGTACTTC
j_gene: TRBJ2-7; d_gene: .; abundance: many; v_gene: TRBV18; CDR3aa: CASSPLSTGLSTYEQYF; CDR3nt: TGTGCCAGCTCACCCCTATCAACAGGGCTGTCGACCTACGAGCAGTACTTC
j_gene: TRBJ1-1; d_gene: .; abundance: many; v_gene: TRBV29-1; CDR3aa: CSVTNRSFREAFF; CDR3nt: TGCAGCGTCACGAACAGGTCCTTCAGGGAAGCTTTCTTT
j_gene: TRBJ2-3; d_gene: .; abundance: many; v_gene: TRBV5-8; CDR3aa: CASSAGPYTDTQYF; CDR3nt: TGTGCCAGCAGCGCCGGCCCATACACAGATACGCAGTATTTT
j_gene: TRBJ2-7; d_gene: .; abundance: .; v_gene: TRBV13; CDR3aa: CASNTKARGQYF; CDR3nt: TGTGCCAGCAACACAAAGGCGCGAGGGCAGTACTTC
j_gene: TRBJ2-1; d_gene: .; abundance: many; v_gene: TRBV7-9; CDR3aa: CASSLSHDAAYPSYNEQFF; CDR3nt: TGTGCCAGCAGCTTATCGCATGACGCCGCATACCCCTCCTACAATGAGCAGTTCTTC
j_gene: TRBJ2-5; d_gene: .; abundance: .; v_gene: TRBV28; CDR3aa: CASSFGRRPLETQYF; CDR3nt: TGTGCCAGCAGTTTTGGCAGGCGGCCGTTGGAGACCCAGTACTTC
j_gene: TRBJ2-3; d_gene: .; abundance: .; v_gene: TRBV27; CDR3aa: CASWDGRTDTQYF; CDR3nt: TGTGCCAGCTGGGACGGTCGCACAGATACGCAGTATTTT
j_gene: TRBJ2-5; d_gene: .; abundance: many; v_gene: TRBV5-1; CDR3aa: CASCYFIGETQYF; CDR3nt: TGCGCCAGCTGCTACTTCATAGGGGAGACCCAGTACTTC
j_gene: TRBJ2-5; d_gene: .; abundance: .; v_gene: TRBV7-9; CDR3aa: CASSLASGKTQYF; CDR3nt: TGTGCCAGCAGCTTAGCTTCCGGGAAGACCCAGTACTTC
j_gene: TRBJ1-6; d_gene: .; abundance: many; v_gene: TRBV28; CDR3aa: CASSPLRGVNNSPLHF; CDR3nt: TGTGCCAGCAGTCCGCTCCGGGGCGTAAATAATTCACCCCTCCACTTT
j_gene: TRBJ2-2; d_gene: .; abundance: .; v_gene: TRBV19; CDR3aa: CAIRGWGPNTGELFF; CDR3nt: TGTGCCATCAGAGGCTGGGGGCCGAACACCGGGGAGCTGTTTTTT
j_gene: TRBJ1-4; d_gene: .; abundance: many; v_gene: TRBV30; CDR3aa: CAWSPSGLEGKLFF; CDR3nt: TGTGCCTGGAGTCCCTCGGGTCTGGAGGGAAAACTGTTTTTT